This T cell receptor beta chain comes out of a study of Graves' ophthalmopathy and Graves' hyperthyroidism (dated by TCRdb to the late 2010s). For context, the study as a whole: Peripheral blood was collected at initial diagnosis, prior to any treatment. The study used signatures of the TCR beta repertoire to tell Graves' ophthalmopathy apart from Graves' hyperthyroidism and to predict which patients would progress to ophthalmopathy. In total, some 130 blood samples were TCR-sequenced: 43 ophthalmopathy, some 75 hyperthyroidism and approximately 17 hyperthyroidism-to-ophthalmopathy patients. To explore V-J signatures distinguishing ophthalmopathy from hyperthyroidism, a discovery set of 100 patients (around 44 ophthalmopathy, roughly 55 stable hyperthyroidism) was enrolled. For independent validation, a separate cohort was made up of 18 to 20 hyperthyroidism patients plus 17 patients who later progressed from hyperthyroidism to ophthalmopathy. In roughly 6 hyperthyroidism patients, T-cell repertoires of thyroid tissue and blood were compared. Once sampling was done, hyperthyroidism patients were given methimazole at a starting dose of 30 mg daily, while ophthalmopathy patients were given high-dose intravenous methylprednisolone. Paper-wide results and their limitations: In cross-validation, the 13-signature model distinguished ophthalmopathy from stable hyperthyroidism with 85% to 90% sensitivity and roughly 81% specificity, and in the test set the corresponding values were roughly 80% and 75%. Most expanded thyroid clonotypes with frequency above 0.001 were also detected in blood, suggesting blood repertoires may reflect the thyroid immune response. Sample size was not statistically predetermined, and group allocation was not concealed from the investigators. In validation, the model predicted ophthalmopathy progression with over 60% sensitivity and approximately 75% specificity; around twelve predicted patients were CT-confirmed with GO in a median of approximately six months.

In the case of this clonotype: The target of this receptor is not known. The junction departs from germline at one end; a sequencing error may be responsible.

For repertoire sequencing, TCR beta CDR3 regions were amplified from RNA transcripts. A first-round RT-PCR used HTBI primers with the Qiagen OneStep RT-PCR kit, followed by a second-round multiplex PCR, size selection and purification. Libraries were sequenced on an Illumina HiSeq2000 using paired-end 100 bp reads. The authors processed their data as follows. Reads were processed with SOAPnuke, discarding reads with adapters, uncalled bases, mean Phred below 15, or no exact constant-primer or identifier match. High-quality paired reads were merged with COPE v1.2.5. Unique nucleotide sequences were defined as clonotypes and aligned to IMGT TRB V, D and J references using MiTCR v1.1. The analysis was limited to V-J combinations with a frequency above 0.0001, which together covered approximately 99% of repertoires. A TCR clonal expansion and chaos score per V-J combination was defined as the ratio of F50 clonal expansion to chaos observed in the TCRdist matrix. Features were reduced by Welch's t-statistics and random forest to roughly 14 V-J combinations, which fed a naive Bayes classifier. The Morisita-Horn index was used to measure how similar the thyroid and blood repertoires were. The raw public data were reprocessed by TCRdb itself: fastp quality trimming at Q25, MiXCR clonotype calling, in-frame beta chains only. Records with the same CDR3 protein are collapsed into one entry carrying the most frequent genes and DNA. It is TCRdb's table, rather than the study itself, that gives the V and J calls and clone size. The sample contains 600,000 to 950,000 distinct CDR3 sequences, roughly 40% of them found a single time. Approximately 43% of the sample is in the top ten clones.

The CDR3 spans 18 residues, from the cysteine through the phenylalanine. Only the CDR3 DNA is retained, 54 bases long and in frame from the first base. CDR1 and CDR2 were assigned from the germline V gene as KGHDR and SFDVKD. The ophthalmopathy patients had moderately to severely active disease, with a Clinical Activity Score of 3 or higher, a NOSPECS grade of 4 or higher, and a disease duration of less than 3 months. Patients were excluded if they had other autoimmune diseases, uncontrolled infections, pregnancy or lactation. Diagnosis was based on clinical symptoms, serum thyroxine, TRAb, thyroid ultrasound and orbital computed tomography. PBMCs were isolated from about 10 ml of fresh peripheral blood by Ficoll-Paque density gradient centrifugation. Total RNA was extracted using Trizol reagent, and RNA quality was checked on an Agilent 2100 Bioanalyzer.

The chain couples TRBV24-1 to TRBJ1-1; 8 junctional bases match TRBD1. The clonotype originates from an adult man with Graves' ophthalmopathy. Sequences were obtained from peripheral blood. The CDR3 reads CASSVQGDRGEPNTEAFF. The DNA is as follows: TGTGCCAGCAGTGTCCAGGGTGACAGGGGCGAACCTAACACTGAAGCTTTCTTT.